The clone carrying this TCR beta chain was counted at least ten times. This sample was included in a study of T-cell reconstitution after alpha-beta-depleted transplantation in children. TCRbeta library construction was performed incorporating unique molecular identifiers. Each CDR3 protein is one row after TCRdb ran MiXCR on the PCR reads. The data show some 200,000 distinct CDR3 sequences, roughly 14% seen once. Per germline, CDR1 KGHDR and CDR2 SFDVKD. V gave up 4 bases and J gave up 0 bases, with 2 bases separating them. There are 13 residues in the CDR3. The material sequenced was PBMCs from the stem cell graft donor, taken from the stem cell graft. This rearrangement joins TRBV24-1 to TRBJ2-2; D gene ambiguous. This clonotype was obtained from a human donor who donated a stem cell graft to a child with acute lymphoblastic leukemia. The CDR3 DNA sequence: TGTGCCACCAGTGAAACGAACACCGGGGAGCTGTTTTTT. Translating gives CATSETNTGELFF.